This entry describes one T cell receptor (beta chain). Its antigen is undetermined. This sample was taken from a study of T cell responses to AZD1222 COVID-19 vaccine. Broader study findings: Nearly half of spike-specific TCRs reportedly go after variant regions that carry no mutations. Among the donors, most were white British and more were female, and clonal diversity was possibly underestimated. Only after the peak T cell response were repertoires sampled.

The germline V gene encodes CDR1 SGHAT and CDR2 FQNNGV. The V gene end was trimmed by 5 bases and the J gene end by 5 bases; junction bases not matched to a gene: 5. The CDR3 covers 15 residues. Sequenced by immunoSEQ multiplex PCR; TCRdb stores in-frame clones only, minus some. The table includes over 100,000 clones, approximately 91% detected once. This specimen was peripheral blood, taken on day 0 of MenACWY control vaccination. The receptor was isolated from an adult in good health. The genes are TRBV11-2 and TRBJ2-7; 14 nucleotides agree with TRBD2. For the CDR3, the DNA is TGTGCCAGCAGCCCGCGACTAGCGGGAGGGAACGAGCAGTACTTC. Translated, it gives CASSPRLAGGNEQYF.